This T cell receptor beta chain was identified in a study of T cell responses to AZD1222 COVID-19 vaccine. Here immunoSEQ multiplex PCR was the method, and the copy in TCRdb shows in-frame clones only, minus some. The sample contains 100,000 to 120,000 clones, roughly 90% of which appear only once. Looked up from germline, CDR1 is SNHLY and CDR2 is FYNNEI. This CDR3 comprises 16 residues. The V segment lost 5 bases and the J segment 4 bases; nucleotides outside the gene matches: 10. This chain links TRBV2 with TRBJ1-1; 10 bases line up with TRBD1. This clonotype was obtained from an adult in good health. The input for sequencing was peripheral blood, taken on day 0 of AZD1222 vaccination. The CDR3 nucleotides read TGTGCCAGCAGTCCACAAGACAGGGGGCGAGTCACTGAAGCTTTCTTT. Translating gives CASSPQDRGRVTEAFF.